Sequencing of this T cell receptor beta chain was carried out in a study of T cells in Graves' hyperthyroidism and ophthalmopathy. Researchers took RNA transcripts and amplified the TCR beta CDR3 regions from them. A set of HTBI primers served as the primers for a first-round RT-PCR of the TCR CDR3. TCRdb used MiXCR to reprocess the multiplex PCR reads, holding one entry per CDR3 protein. The sample lists fewer than 750,000 distinct CDR3 sequences; 14% to 15% were seen once. This clonotype showed up many times. The origin of this receptor is a woman aged 40 to 50 with Graves' ophthalmopathy. Sequencing was carried out using blood.

CDR3: CASSPTGWGEAFF. The CDR3 coding sequence is TGTGCCAGCAGCCCCACGGGGTGGGGTGAAGCTTTCTTT. The chain is built from TRBV11-1 and TRBJ1-1; no definite D call. Looked up from germline, CDR1 is SGHAT and CDR2 is FQDESV (reference sequence). The CDR3 is made up of 13 amino acids. Trimming removed 5 bases at V and 7 bases at J, with 14 bases between.